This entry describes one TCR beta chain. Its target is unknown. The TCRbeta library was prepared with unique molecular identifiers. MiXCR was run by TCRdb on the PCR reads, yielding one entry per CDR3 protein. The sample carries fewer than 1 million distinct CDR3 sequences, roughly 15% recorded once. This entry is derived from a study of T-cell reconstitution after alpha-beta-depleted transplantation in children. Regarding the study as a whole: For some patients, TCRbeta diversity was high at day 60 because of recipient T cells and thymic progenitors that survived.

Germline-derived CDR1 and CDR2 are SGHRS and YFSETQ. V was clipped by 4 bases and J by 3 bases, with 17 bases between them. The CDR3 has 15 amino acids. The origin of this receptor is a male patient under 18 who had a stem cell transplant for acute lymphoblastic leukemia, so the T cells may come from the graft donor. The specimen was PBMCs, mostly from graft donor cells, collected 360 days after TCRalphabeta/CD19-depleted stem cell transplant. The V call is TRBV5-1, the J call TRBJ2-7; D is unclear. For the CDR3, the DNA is TGCGCCAGCAGCCCCCGGCAGGAGTGGAACTACGAGCAGTACTTC. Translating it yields CASSPRQEWNYEQYF.